The clone carrying this T cell receptor (beta chain) was detected only a few times. Its antigen is not known. This CDR3 is 14 amino acids long. The ends were cut back, 4 bases at V and 2 bases at J, with 8 bases in the middle. The germline V gene encodes CDR1 MNHEY and CDR2 SVGAGI. Every sample gave at least 5 micrograms of total RNA when it was extracted. The authors ran a second PCR of about 7 to 11 cycles using a sample-barcoded 5' primer and a J-beta primer mix. With 12 random nucleotides, a template-switch adaptor tagged each individual cDNA molecule. Every sample returned 2.5 million or more CDR3-containing paired-end reads. TCRdb called the 5' RACE reads again in MiXCR, with one record for every CDR3 protein. The data show around 1.1 million distinct CDR3 sequences, 30% to 40% seen once. This specimen belongs to a study of blood T cells in healthy people across ages. Study-level points and caveats: Higher diversity and more naive CD4+ cells were features of long-lived donors, compared to aged donors.

Input material: blood. This chain uses TRBV6-5 with TRBJ1-4; possibly TRBD1 for D (6 bases). The TCR was taken from a man between 18 and 29 years old in good health. The CDR3 here is CASSFTGTNEKLFF. The CDR3 DNA reads TGTGCCAGCAGTTTCACAGGGACTAATGAAAAACTGTTTTTT.